The clone carrying this TCR beta chain was recorded at least ten times. As yet, its antigen is unknown. This specimen comes from a study of T cells in Graves' hyperthyroidism and ophthalmopathy. RNA transcripts gave rise to amplified TCR beta CDR3 regions. Primed by the HTBI set, a first-round RT-PCR was run on the TCR CDR3. Via MiXCR, TCRdb re-called the multiplex PCR reads, giving one row per CDR3 protein. The top ten hold about 3.7% of the sample, which has 380,000 or so distinct CDR3 sequences, under 20% seen once. The study's findings and limits: Peripheral blood also featured most of the thyroid clonotypes expanded above 0.001.

The sequenced sample consisted of blood. The TCR comes from a woman between 18 and 29 years old with Graves' hyperthyroidism.

CDR3 in DNA: TGTGCCAGCAGCCCGACCGGTAGCGGGAAAGAGACCCAGTACTTC. Protein sequence: CASSPTGSGKETQYF. The chain combines TRBV28 with TRBJ2-5; 8 positions agree with TRBD2. The V segment lost 6 bases and the J segment 3 bases; nucleotides outside the gene matches: 9. Germline CDR1 reads MDHEN; CDR2 reads SYDVKM. The CDR3 has 15 amino acids.